The present entry profiles one TCR beta chain with its context. The antigen this receptor binds is unknown. Per-base quality was not reported, and no clone a single base away is much larger than it. Clipping removes 1 base from V and 7 bases from J, with 9 as the unmatched junction base count. Reading from cysteine to phenylalanine, the CDR3 counts 16 amino acids. This entry keeps only the CDR3 DNA: 48 bases, framed from base 1. CDR1 is given as SGHRS and CDR2 as YFSETQ, both from the germline V gene. The meaning of the sample's time point label: baseline before first vaccination. Vaccinee samples were obtained from the UK trials COV001 and COV002, which included a single-blind randomized controlled phase 2/3 trial of AZD1222 (ChAdOx1 nCoV-19) in healthy adults. For TCRbeta chain sequencing, PBMC samples from trial participants were taken at day 0 and at day 28 after the second dose. The data stem from a study of T cell responses to AZD1222 COVID-19 vaccine (dated by TCRdb to the early 2020s). Regarding the study in general: AZD1222 recipients whose second dose came at about 4 weeks and those whose second dose came at about 12 weeks were combined into one group, since spike-specific TCR depth and breadth did not differ between the two schedules. Trial participants were enrolled into age subgroups of 18-55, 56-69 and 70-plus years, which contained about 160, 30 and 59 TCR-sequenced participants, respectively. A total of over 230 trial participants underwent TCR sequencing, of whom some 210 received two doses of AZD1222 and around 26 received two doses of the MenACWY control vaccine. Paper-wide results and their limitations: Conclusions about previously exposed vaccinees were limited because only six AZD1222 recipients were SARS-CoV-2 seropositive at baseline. Because no day 14 peak-response samples were available, repertoires were characterized only after the peak T cell response. The 56-69-year group was small, and its depth increase did not reach significance, likely because of low power. The vaccine-associated CD4 TCRs covered the entire spike protein, and the dominant responses fell in regions 160-218 and 743-854. Nearly half of unique spike-specific TCRs reportedly recognized epitopes outside regions mutated in the B.1.351 and B.1.1.7 variants. Spike-specific TCR breadth and depth rose significantly after two AZD1222 doses compared with day 0 and with MenACWY recipients. Participants were mostly white British, with more females than males. The authors suggested clonal diversity may have been underestimated.

The CDR3 regions of human TCRbeta chains were analyzed by immunosequencing. As for how the authors treated the data: TCRs in the repertoires were matched against a reference library of SARS-CoV-2-specific TCRs that had been generated with the MIRA antigen-specificity platform. Breadth was defined as the fraction of unique TCRs that were SARS-CoV-2-associated, and depth was defined as the fraction of total T cells that were SARS-CoV-2-associated. Using the MIRA data, each spike-specific TCR was mapped to the spike region that the TCR reacts to and placed in a CD4 or CD8 class. Log10-transformed breadth and depth values were compared by one-way ANOVA with Sidak's multiple comparisons tests. TCRdb obtained this table from immuneACCESS and retained in-frame rearrangements with V and J assigned. These tables miss some clones; where compared with another copy, unresolved V genes account for less than half of the shortfall, and the remainder is unexplained. For V, J and clone size, that table is used; D and trimming come from the DNA. The sample table holds over 50,000 clones, of which over 70% were seen once. About 14% of the sample is held by the ten biggest clonotypes.

The chain is encoded by TRBV5-1 joined to TRBJ2-1, and 9 junctional nucleotides match TRBD2. The clonotype comes from an adult in good health. This sample comprised peripheral blood, obtained on day 0 of AZD1222 vaccination. The nucleotides are TGCGCCAGCAGCTTGAATTTAGCGGGAGTGGGGAATGAGCAGTTCTTC. Translation gives CASSLNLAGVGNEQFF.